The clone carrying this T cell receptor beta chain was counted many times. What it binds is not known. This CDR3 has 18 residues. Germline V gene lookup returns CDR1 LGHNA and CDR2 YSLEER. Trimming at V came to 0 bases and at J to 7 bases, leaving 10 bases not matched to a gene. The data belong to a study of T-cell reconstitution after alpha-beta-depleted transplantation in children. Points from the study as a whole: Recipient T cells and thymic progenitors that survived gave rise to the high TCRbeta diversity observed at day 60 in some patients. In patients about two months after transplant, alpha-beta T cells reportedly arose from several hundred expanded graft clones. The main origin of T-cell counts and diversity one year after transplant was newly produced T cells.

Preparation of the TCRbeta library used unique molecular identifiers. TCRdb reprocessed the PCR reads with MiXCR, giving one entry per CDR3 protein. The table records almost 500,000 distinct CDR3 sequences, roughly a tenth of them present only once. This chain connects TRBV4-3 to TRBJ2-1; 12 bases fit TRBD2. Sequences were derived from PBMCs, sampled before TCRalphabeta/CD19-depleted stem cell transplant. The sequence was obtained from a child aged 2-15 years with inherited bone marrow failure, due to receive a stem cell transplant. The CDR3 DNA is TGCGCCAGCAGCCAAGACCCTACCCTAGCGGGAGGGTTGAATGAGCAGTTCTTC. Protein: CASSQDPTLAGGLNEQFF.